This entry describes one TCR beta chain. Its matching antigen is unknown. This entry is derived from a study of vaccination and CD4 T cells after COVID-19. CD4+ T cells that had been cultured provided DNA sequenced with the Oncomine TCR Beta short-read assay. A single record per CDR3 protein comes from TCRdb applying MiXCR to the PCR reads. The sample lists 9,500 to 15,000 distinct CDR3 sequences, 60% occurring once. The treatment is: approximately 9-day PBMC culture with coronavirus spike peptide pools or control peptides (ViraFEST assay). Germline values: CDR1 SGHNT, CDR2 YYREEE (reference sequence). Trimming took 0 bases from V and 4 from J, leaving 8 bases between them. The length of the CDR3 is 13 residues.

The J gene is TRBJ2-7, the V gene TRBV5-4; no firm D call. This sequence was found in a human donor who had recovered from COVID-19. What was sequenced was CD4+ T cells from blood, cultured in vitro. The CDR3 nucleotides read TGTGCCAGCAGCTTGGACAGAATATACGAGCAGTACTTC. Encoded protein: CASSLDRIYEQYF.